This T cell receptor beta chain is drawn from a study of early T cells in non-severe SARS-CoV-2 infection. Turning to the study itself: Chains stayed unpaired after sequencing of bulk RNA from unsorted whole blood. Study observations and caveats: Matching with VDJdb favored anti-spike CD8 responses (missing private and CD4 specificities).

This clonotype was seen at least ten times. The antigen is not known. V dropped 6 bases and J dropped 0; count of bases not matched to a gene: 5. CDR1 is MNHNY and CDR2 is SVGAGI in the germline V gene (reference sequence). This CDR3 contains 15 residues. Individual cDNA molecules received unique molecular identifiers during library preparation. TCRdb passed the 5' RACE reads through MiXCR, listing each CDR3 protein once. The sample holds more than 50,000 distinct CDR3 sequences, approximately 12% seen once. The TCR sequence derives from an adult who was a healthcare worker with PCR-confirmed SARS-CoV-2 infection or an uninfected control (not recorded which). The starting material was whole blood, obtained at baseline. V is TRBV6-6 and J is TRBJ2-4, with TRBD1 matching 7 bases. The CDR3 DNA reads TGTGCCAGCAGCCGGGACAGACTAGCCAAAAACATTCAGTACTTC. It specifies CASSRDRLAKNIQYF.